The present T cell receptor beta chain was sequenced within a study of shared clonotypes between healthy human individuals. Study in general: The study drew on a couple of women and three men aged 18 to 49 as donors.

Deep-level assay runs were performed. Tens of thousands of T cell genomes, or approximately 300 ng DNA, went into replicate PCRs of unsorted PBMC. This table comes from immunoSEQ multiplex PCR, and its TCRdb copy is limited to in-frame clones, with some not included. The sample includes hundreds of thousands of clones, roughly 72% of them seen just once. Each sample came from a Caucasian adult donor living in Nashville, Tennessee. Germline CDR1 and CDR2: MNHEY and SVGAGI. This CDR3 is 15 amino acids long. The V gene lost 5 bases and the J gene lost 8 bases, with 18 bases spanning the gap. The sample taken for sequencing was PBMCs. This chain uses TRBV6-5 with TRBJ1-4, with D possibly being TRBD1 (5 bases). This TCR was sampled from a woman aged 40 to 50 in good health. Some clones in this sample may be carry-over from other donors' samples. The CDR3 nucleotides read TGTGCCAGCAGTCCACTATGGGGGGGGGAAGAAAAACTGTTTTTT. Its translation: CASSPLWGGEEKLFF.